The next 23 T cell receptor beta chains were all read from a single sample in a study of blood T cell repertoires in COVID-19. The table came from immunoSEQ multiplex PCR; TCRdb's copy has only in-frame clones and leaves some out. The table includes roughly 190,000 clones, 70% to 90% detected once. The sequenced sample was peripheral blood. The source is a woman between 35 and 50 years old who had recovered from COVID-19.

The chain employs TRBV29-1 and TRBJ2-5; TRBD1 matches at 9 bases. Unmatched junction bases numbered 15, after V lost 5 bases and J lost 5 bases. CDR3 length equals 16 residues. Germline V gene sequence: CDR1 SQVTM, CDR2 ANQGSEA. The CDR3 DNA sequence: TGCAGCGTTTCGGGGGCCGGGACAGGGTTTTCGGAGACCCAGTACTTC. Its translation is CSVSGAGTGFSETQYF.

The rearrangement joins TRBV27 to TRBJ1-2, with D maybe TRBD1 (5 bases). There are 16 residues in the CDR3. Germline values: CDR1 MNHEY, CDR2 SMNVEV (reference sequence). The V end lost 3 bases, the J end lost 0 bases, and 14 bases lay between the germline ends. The CDR3 spells CASSLVGADPNYGYTF. DNA of the CDR3: TGTGCCAGCAGTTTGGTAGGGGCGGACCCTAACTATGGCTACACCTTC.

This chain joins TRBV7-3 and TRBJ2-2; weak D call: TRBD1 (5 bases). Germline CDR1 SGHTA, CDR2 FQGTGA. The length of the CDR3 is 15 residues. V was pared by 1 base and J by 4 bases, with 10 bases between. This chain's CDR3 is CASSLRQGSTGELFF. DNA for the CDR3: TGTGCCAGCAGCTTAAGGCAGGGAAGCACCGGGGAGCTGTTTTTT. Filled out from reference TRBV7-3 and TRBJ2-2, the complete variable domain reads GAGVSQTPSNKVTEKGKYVELRCDPISGHTALYWYRQSLGQGPEFLIYFQGTGAADDSGLPNDRFFAVRPEGSVSTLKIQRTERGDSAVYLCASSLRQGSTGELFFGEGSRLTVL.

The V gene is TRBV6-5, the J gene TRBJ1-6; D is unclear. Trimming left V 2 bases short and J 2 bases short, with 10 bases between. CDR1 and CDR2 from the germline V gene are MNHEY and SVGAGI. The CDR3 runs 16 residues. In nucleotides, the CDR3 is TGTGCCAGCAGTTACGGAGGTAGCACCTATAATTCACCCCTCCACTTT. Its protein product is CASSYGGSTYNSPLHF.

The CDR3 sequence: CASSPGGQGSGTEAFF. The CDR3, as DNA: TGTGCCAGCTCACCAGGGGGACAGGGGTCGGGGACTGAAGCTTTCTTT. This sequence joins TRBV18 and TRBJ1-1, with 10 positions matching TRBD1. With 2 bases clipped from V and 5 bases from J, the junction kept 8 bases outside the gene matches. The CDR3 covers 16 residues. Germline V gene data show CDR1 as KGHSH and CDR2 as LQKENI.

The chain uses TRBV13 and TRBJ2-2; 10 bases fit TRBD1. CDR3 size: 16 residues. The germline V gene has CDR1 PRHDT and CDR2 FYEKMQ (reference sequence). Trimming at V came to 6 bases and at J to 5 bases, leaving 9 bases not matched to a gene. Here the CDR3 DNA reads TGTGCCAGCAGACGGCGACAGGGGGCAGGTACCGGGGAGCTGTTTTTT. As protein: CASRRRQGAGTGELFF.

J is TRBJ2-1 and V is TRBV7-9, with 8 nucleotides matching TRBD2. The CDR3 is 17 amino acids. The germline V gene encodes CDR1 SEHNR and CDR2 FQNEAQ (reference sequence). With 6 bases clipped from V and 0 bases from J, the junction kept 10 bases outside the gene matches. The CDR3 sequence is CASSRTSGEASYNEQFF. The DNA of the CDR3 is TGTGCCAGCAGTCGTACTAGCGGAGAGGCCTCCTACAATGAGCAGTTCTTC.

V is TRBV29-1 and J is TRBJ1-4, with 9 bases aligning to TRBD1. The ends lost 4 bases at V and 8 bases at J; junction bases unmatched: 5. The CDR3 has 13 residues. Germline V CDR1 and CDR2: SQVTM, ANQGSEA. CDR3 in DNA: TGCAGCGTTGCCGGGACAGGGAACGAAAAACTGTTTTTT. It specifies CSVAGTGNEKLFF.

The chain uses TRBV19 and TRBJ1-5, with TRBD1 matching 8 bases. Unmatched junction bases numbered 6, after V lost 5 bases and J lost 6 bases. From germline, CDR1 is LNHDA and CDR2 SQIVND (reference sequence). This CDR3 region has 14 residues. This chain's CDR3 is CASSRQGSSQPQHF. In DNA form, the CDR3 reads TGTGCCAGTAGTCGACAGGGGAGTAGTCAGCCCCAGCATTTT.

The genes are TRBV2 and TRBJ2-1; unclear D gene. Germline CDR1 and CDR2: SNHLY and FYNNEI. Trimming stripped 5 bases from V and 6 bases from J, with 11 bases between. This CDR3 has 13 residues. CDR3 residues: CASSLRGTNEQFF. The CDR3 region has the DNA TGTGCCAGCAGTTTACGCGGAACCAATGAGCAGTTCTTC.

V is TRBV6-5 and J is TRBJ2-3, with D perhaps matching TRBD2 (5 bases). The CDR3 is 13 residues long. The ends were cut back, 4 bases at V and 2 bases at J, with 7 bases in the middle. From germline, CDR1 is MNHEY and CDR2 SVGAGI. The CDR3 is CASSSAVTDTQYF. The CDR3 region has the DNA TGTGCCAGCAGTTCAGCGGTCACAGATACGCAGTATTTT.

V gene TRBV18 combines with J gene TRBJ1-2, with 9 bases identical to TRBD1. The ends lost 3 bases at V and 2 bases at J; junction bases unmatched: 7. CDR1 is KGHSH and CDR2 is LQKENI in the germline V gene. This CDR3 region has 16 residues. DNA for the CDR3: TGTGCCAGCTCACCTGTAGACGGGACAGGGAACTATGGCTACACCTTC. Its protein is CASSPVDGTGNYGYTF. The complete variable domain, with remaining parts taken from reference TRBV18 and TRBJ1-2, reads NAGVMQNPRHLVRRRGQEARLRCSPMKGHSHVYWYRQLPEEGLKFMVYLQKENIIDESGMPKERFSAEFPKEGPSILRIQQVVRGDSAAYFCASSPVDGTGNYGYTFGSGTRLTVV.

The chain combines TRBV24-1 with TRBJ2-1, with D possibly matching TRBD2 (6 bases). Looked up from germline, CDR1 is KGHDR and CDR2 is SFDVKD. V dropped 4 bases and J dropped 1 base, with 10 bases sitting between them. This CDR3 has 15 amino acids. The CDR3 DNA is TGTGCCACCAGTGACGGGGGTCCATCCTACAATGAGCAGTTCTTC. Encoded protein: CATSDGGPSYNEQFF.

This clone occurred once. The chain uses TRBV9 and TRBJ1-6, with D possibly TRBD1 on 6 matching bases. The CDR3 has 16 amino acids. With 3 bases removed from V and 7 bases from J, the gap between germline ends came to 17 bases. The V gene's germline CDR1 is SGDLS and CDR2 YYNGEE. DNA of the CDR3: TGTGCCAGCAGCGGGATCCTGGGGCAGGGGAATTCACCCCTCCACTTT. Encoded protein: CASSGILGQGNSPLHF. Combining the CDR3 with reference TRBV9 and TRBJ1-6 gives the whole variable domain DSGVTQTPKHLITATGQRVTLRCSPRSGDLSVYWYQQSLDQGLQFLIQYYNGEERAKGNILERFSAQQFPDLHSELNLSSLELGDSALYFCASSGILGQGNSPLHFGNGTRLTVT.

This chain links TRBV30 with TRBJ2-1; a possible D gene is TRBD1 (7 bases). The CDR3 has 17 amino acids. Germline V gene lookup returns CDR1 GTSNPN and CDR2 SVGIG (reference sequence). The V gene lost 5 bases and the J gene lost 1 base, with 21 bases spanning the gap. The CDR3 bases are TGTGCCTGGGCCAGGGGCTTTTCAGGGGGGTCCTACAATGAGCAGTTCTTC. It yields the protein CAWARGFSGGSYNEQFF.

This clone was seen a few times. The chain links TRBV11-3 to TRBJ1-1; D may be TRBD1 (5 bases). Germline lookup yields CDR1 SGHNT and CDR2 YENEEA. There are 14 residues in the CDR3. The V gene lost 6 bases and the J gene lost 4 bases, with 15 bases spanning the gap. CDR3 residues: CASSQSGASTEAFF. The CDR3 coding sequence is TGTGCCAGCAGTCAGAGTGGGGCGAGCACTGAAGCTTTCTTT.

This clone was seen a few times. The chain is built from TRBV28 and TRBJ2-7; 7 bases map to TRBD1. The trim removed 2 bases at V and 6 bases at J, leaving 7 bases unmatched. Germline CDR1 reads MDHEN; CDR2 reads SYDVKM. CDR3 size: 14 residues. CDR3 DNA: TGTGCCAGCAGTTTACCGACAGGGAGAGGCGAGCAGTACTTC. As protein: CASSLPTGRGEQYF.

This clone has just a few counts. The genes are TRBV4-2 and TRBJ2-7, with 7 bases matching TRBD2. This CDR3 is built from 14 residues. V was pared by 1 base and J by 4 bases, with 4 bases of the junction left unmatched. Germline V CDR1 and CDR2: LGHNA, YNFKEQ. CDR3 sequence reads: CASSQGGGRYEQYF. CDR3 in DNA: TGTGCCAGCAGCCAAGGGGGGGGGAGGTACGAGCAGTACTTC.

The chain has TRBV28 and TRBJ2-2; 8 bases match TRBD2. The CDR3 contains 14 residues. V lost 7 bases, J lost 0 bases, and 1 base stayed unmatched. The germline V gene encodes CDR1 MDHEN and CDR2 SYDVKM. CDR3 loop: CASNSGANTGELFF. The DNA of the CDR3 is TGTGCCAGCAATAGCGGGGCGAACACCGGGGAGCTGTTTTTT.

This chain uses TRBV4-2 with TRBJ1-3, with D uncertain. V was clipped by 0 bases and J by 0 bases, with 6 bases between them. CDR1 is LGHNA and CDR2 is YNFKEQ in the germline V gene. This CDR3 is 15 amino acids long. CDR3 sequence reads: CASSQDNISGNTIYF. CDR3 DNA: TGTGCCAGCAGCCAAGATAACATCTCTGGAAACACCATATATTTT.

The chain is built from TRBV19 and TRBJ2-7, with TRBD1 matching 8 bases. The CDR3 extends over 15 amino acids. V lost 6 bases, J lost 3 bases, and 10 bases stayed unmatched. Germline V gene lookup returns CDR1 LNHDA and CDR2 SQIVND (reference sequence). In DNA, the CDR3 is TGTGCCAGTAGGAGGGGTGGACAGGGAGGCTACGAGCAGTACTTC. Translated, it gives CASRRGGQGGYEQYF.

V and J are TRBV5-4 and TRBJ2-1; D not certain. V gave up 3 bases and J gave up 8 bases, with 12 bases separating them. This CDR3 region has 13 residues. The germline CDR1 and CDR2 sequences are SGHNT and YYREEE (reference sequence). The CDR3 DNA reads TGTGCCAGCAGCTCCCAGTTGGCGGATGAGCAGTTCTTC. Its protein is CASSSQLADEQFF.

This clone was seen more than once but under ten times. The V and J genes are TRBV30 and TRBJ1-1; unclear D gene. Germline V gene sequence: CDR1 GTSNPN, CDR2 SVGIG (reference sequence). CDR3 size: 13 residues. The V end lost 3 bases, the J end lost 11 bases, and 19 bases lay between the germline ends. This CDR3 reads CAWSLTSTGGAFF. The CDR3 DNA sequence: TGTGCCTGGAGCTTGACTTCTACGGGCGGGGCTTTCTTT.